These 28 T cell receptor beta chains came from one sample sequenced in a study of siplizumab effects on memory and regulatory T cells. Sequencing used immunoSEQ multiplex PCR; TCRdb keeps in-frame clones, though not all of them. The repertoire holds approximately 100,000 clones, with around 92% as singletons. The sample taken for sequencing was CD4+ T cells sorted from blood. The receptors originated from a human donor in good health. Some clones in this sample may be carry-over from other donors' samples.

The chain is built from TRBV5-4 and TRBJ2-7; D not certain. This CDR3 region has 11 residues. Germline CDR1 is SGHNT and CDR2 is YYREEE (reference sequence). V gave up 4 bases and J gave up 3 bases, with 5 bases separating them. The CDR3 spells CASSQDYEQYF. The CDR3 nucleotides are TGTGCCAGCAGCCAGGACTACGAGCAGTACTTC.

V and J are TRBV7-9 and TRBJ2-2; D unclear. V was pared by 5 bases and J by 5 bases, with 12 bases between. Germline V gives CDR1 SEHNR, CDR2 FQNEAQ (reference sequence). The CDR3 runs to 14 residues. This chain's CDR3 is CASSLIDGTGELFF. The CDR3 DNA reads TGTGCCAGCAGCCTAATCGACGGAACCGGGGAGCTGTTTTTT. Full variable domain (rest looked up from reference TRBV7-9 and TRBJ2-2): DTGVSQNPRHKITKRGQNVTFRCDPISEHNRLYWYRQTLGQGPEFLTYFQNEAQLEKSRLLSDRFSAERPKGSFSTLEIQRTEQGDSAMYLCASSLIDGTGELFFGEGSRLTVL.

This clone showed up just once. The CDR3 region has the DNA TGTGCCAGCACAGGGACAGGGTGGGGTGAGCAGTTCTTC. Translation gives CASTGTGWGEQFF. The chain uses TRBV25-1 and TRBJ2-1, with 9 bases that match TRBD1. This CDR3 is 13 amino acids long. CDR1 and CDR2 (germline): MGHDK, SYGVNS. Trimming took 7 bases from V and 9 from J; bases not matched to a gene: 7.

The chain is built from TRBV30 and TRBJ1-3, with 8 bases identical to TRBD1. This CDR3 region has 20 residues. With 2 bases clipped from V and 0 bases from J, the junction kept 18 bases outside the gene matches. The germline gives CDR1 GTSNPN, CDR2 SVGIG (reference sequence). The CDR3 protein is CAWSPKWTGHNCPSGNTIYF. The CDR3 nucleotides are TGTGCCTGGAGTCCCAAGTGGACAGGGCATAACTGCCCCTCTGGAAACACCATATATTTT.

The chain recombines TRBV11-1 with TRBJ2-1; D tentatively reads TRBD1 or TRBD2 (5 bases each). The CDR3 length is 18 residues. V was clipped by 0 bases and J by 4 bases, with 19 bases between them. Germline V gene lookup returns CDR1 SGHAT and CDR2 FQDESV (reference sequence). CDR3 in amino acids: CASSLAGLGAGSYNEQFF. In DNA, the CDR3 is TGTGCCAGCAGCTTAGCGGGCCTTGGGGCGGGCTCTTACAATGAGCAGTTCTTC.

This clone was recorded once. V and J are TRBV11-2 and TRBJ2-7, with a tentative D call TRBD1 (7 bases). This CDR3 contains 15 residues. Germline V lookup: CDR1 SGHAT, CDR2 FQNNGV. Trimming stripped 0 bases from V and 7 bases from J, with 16 bases between. CDR3 nucleotides: TGTGCCAGCAGCTTAGACAGGGGGGTTCCCGGAGAGCAGTACTTC. Translated, it gives CASSLDRGVPGEQYF.

V usage is TRBV19 and J usage is TRBJ2-5, with 7 positions matching TRBD1. The CDR3 length is 12 residues. The V segment lost 3 bases and the J segment 5 bases; nucleotides outside the gene matches: 0. Germline V gene lookup returns CDR1 LNHDA and CDR2 SQIVND (reference sequence). The DNA for the CDR3 is TGTGCCAGTAGTATGGACAGGGAGACCCAGTACTTC. Encoded protein: CASSMDRETQYF.

CDR3 sequence reads: CASSAGFGYTF. The CDR3 nucleotides read TGTGCCAGCAGCGCCGGGTTTGGCTACACCTTC. The chain couples TRBV7-6 to TRBJ1-2, with D unresolved. CDR3 length: 11 residues. Trimming cost V 5 bases and J 7 bases, with 8 bases left between them. Per the germline V gene, CDR1 is SGHVS and CDR2 is FNYEAQ.

The chain links TRBV5-1 to TRBJ2-7; perhaps TRBD1 as D (6 bases). Trimming shortened V by 0 bases and J by 2 bases, and 12 bases separated the two germline ends. CDR3 length equals 15 residues. CDR1 and CDR2 from the germline V gene are SGHRS and YFSETQ. Here the CDR3 DNA reads TGCGCCAGCAGCTTGGCAACGACAGGTCCCTACGAGCAGTACTTC. Amino acid sequence: CASSLATTGPYEQYF.

The CDR3 loop is CASSGGQSSYNEQFF. The DNA for the CDR3 is TGTGCCAGCAGCGGGGGACAGAGCTCCTACAATGAGCAGTTCTTC. V gene TRBV7-3 combines with J gene TRBJ2-1, with TRBD1 matching 7 bases. The CDR3 loop spans 15 amino acids. The trim removed 5 bases at V and 0 bases at J, leaving 4 bases unmatched. CDR1 SGHTA and CDR2 FQGTGA come from the germline V gene. Together with reference TRBV7-3 and TRBJ2-1, the CDR3 gives the full variable domain: GAGVSQTPSNKVTEKGKYVELRCDPISGHTALYWYRQSLGQGPEFLIYFQGTGAADDSGLPNDRFFAVRPEGSVSTLKIQRTERGDSAVYLCASSGGQSSYNEQFFGPGTRLTVL.

The chain uses TRBV27 and TRBJ2-7; D unclear. With 2 bases removed from V and 1 base from J, the gap between germline ends came to 15 bases. The CDR3 runs 16 residues. CDR1 is MNHEY and CDR2 is SMNVEV in the germline V gene (reference sequence). Written as DNA, the CDR3 is TGTGCCAGCAGTTTAAATCCCTTCGGCGGTTCCTACGAGCAGTACTTC. This translates into CASSLNPFGGSYEQYF.

This chain joins TRBV28 and TRBJ2-2; no definite D call. Germline V gene data show CDR1 as MDHEN and CDR2 as SYDVKM. The CDR3 extends over 12 amino acids. The V end was cut by 1 base, the J end by 8 bases, with 5 bases between. The CDR3 DNA reads as TGTGCCAGCAGTTTATTACAGGGGGAGCTGTTTTTT. Protein: CASSLLQGELFF.

V is TRBV7-3 and J is TRBJ2-1, with TRBD2 identical over 9 bases. The CDR3 is 16 residues long. The germline CDR1 and CDR2 sequences are SGHTA and FQGTGA. The V gene end was trimmed by 0 bases and the J gene end by 8 bases; junction bases not matched to a gene: 8. The CDR3 spells CASSLTDGGRAHEQFF. The DNA of the CDR3 is TGTGCCAGCAGCTTAACGGACGGCGGGAGGGCCCATGAGCAGTTCTTC.

The V call is TRBV7-9, the J call TRBJ2-1; possibly TRBD1 for D (5 bases). The V end was cut by 5 bases, the J end by 2 bases, with 13 bases between. The CDR3 spans 15 residues. Germline CDR1 is SEHNR and CDR2 is FQNEAQ (reference sequence). The CDR3 sequence: CASSPKDTTYNEQFF. CDR3 nucleotide sequence: TGTGCCAGCAGCCCAAAGGACACTACCTACAATGAGCAGTTCTTC.

This chain connects TRBV19 to TRBJ1-2, with 10 bases identical to TRBD1. Germline assignment: CDR1 LNHDA and CDR2 SQIVND (reference sequence). The CDR3 has 18 amino acids. Trimming at V came to 4 bases and at J to 4 bases, leaving 15 bases not matched to a gene. Written as DNA, the CDR3 is TGTGCCAGTAGTACCTTACCGACAGGGGGCGTGACTAGCTATGGCTACACCTTC. Translating gives CASSTLPTGGVTSYGYTF.

The chain employs TRBV7-9 and TRBJ2-5; no definite D call. V lost 0 bases, J lost 6 bases, and 17 bases lay in between. The length of the CDR3 is 16 residues. CDR1 SEHNR and CDR2 FQNEAQ come from the germline V gene (reference sequence). The chain's CDR3 is CASSLATRTEAKTQYF. The DNA for the CDR3 is TGTGCCAGCAGCTTAGCGACCAGGACCGAGGCAAAGACCCAGTACTTC. Filled out from reference TRBV7-9 and TRBJ2-5, the complete variable domain reads DTGVSQNPRHKITKRGQNVTFRCDPISEHNRLYWYRQTLGQGPEFLTYFQNEAQLEKSRLLSDRFSAERPKGSFSTLEIQRTEQGDSAMYLCASSLATRTEAKTQYFGPGTRLLVL.

The J gene is TRBJ1-2, the V gene TRBV6-5; TRBD1 matches at 7 bases. This CDR3 comprises 14 residues. The V gene end was trimmed by 5 bases and the J gene end by 6 bases; junction bases not matched to a gene: 9. CDR1 is MNHEY, CDR2 SVGAGI, per germline. CDR3 DNA sequence: TGTGCCAGCAGTAACGCCAGGGGGATTAATGGCTACACCTTC. Protein product: CASSNARGINGYTF.

The V call is TRBV7-3, the J call TRBJ1-1; a weak D match, TRBD1 (5 bases). Germline assignment: CDR1 SGHTA and CDR2 FQGTGA. This CDR3 comprises 15 residues. Deletions cut 5 bases from V and 5 bases from J, with 18 bases between. CDR3: CASSPEGAGQTEAFF. DNA for the CDR3: TGTGCCAGCAGCCCCGAAGGTGCGGGGCAGACTGAAGCTTTCTTT.

This rearrangement joins TRBV19 to TRBJ2-4, with D possibly matching TRBD2 (5 bases). Germline V lookup: CDR1 LNHDA, CDR2 SQIVND (reference sequence). The CDR3 sequence is 13 residues long. V gave up 8 bases and J gave up 0 bases, with 8 bases separating them. CDR3 amino acids: CASAAGAKNIQYF. CDR3 nucleotide sequence: TGTGCCAGTGCCGCGGGAGCCAAAAACATTCAGTACTTC.

The chain carries TRBV14 and TRBJ2-5; 7 bases match TRBD2. This CDR3 is built from 11 residues. Germline assignment: CDR1 SGHDN and CDR2 FVKESK. V shed 5 bases and J 7 bases; nucleotides not matched to a gene: 1. This chain's CDR3 is CASSSGGTQYF. The DNA of the CDR3 is TGTGCCAGCAGCTCGGGGGGGACCCAGTACTTC.

This clone was observed a few times. The rearrangement links TRBV5-1 to TRBJ1-1, with D tentatively TRBD1 (5 bases). Trimming pared 4 bases from V and 5 bases from J, leaving 21 bases between. Germline loops: CDR1 SGHRS, CDR2 YFSETQ. The CDR3 extends over 16 amino acids. The CDR3: CASSPERGVGETEAFF. CDR3 sequence (DNA): TGCGCCAGCAGCCCCGAACGAGGGGTTGGTGAGACTGAAGCTTTCTTT.

The J gene is TRBJ2-7, the V gene TRBV7-6; TRBD1 might be the D (6 bases). The CDR3 runs 15 residues. Germline V gene lookup returns CDR1 SGHVS and CDR2 FNYEAQ. The V end lost 1 base, the J end lost 3 bases, and 13 bases lay between the germline ends. The CDR3 DNA is TGTGCCAGCAGCTTAGTGGCAGGGACACTCTACGAGCAGTACTTC. Encoded protein: CASSLVAGTLYEQYF.

For the CDR3, the DNA is TGTGCCAGCTCACCTCGACTAGCGGGAGTCTTAGGTGAGCAGTTCTTC. Encoded protein: CASSPRLAGVLGEQFF. V and J are TRBV18 and TRBJ2-1; the match to TRBD2 covers 12 bases. Per the germline V gene, CDR1 is KGHSH and CDR2 is LQKENI. The CDR3 length is 16 residues. V was clipped by 3 bases and J by 9 bases; unmatched bases: 9.

This sequence joins TRBV11-3 and TRBJ2-7, with a tentative D call TRBD1 (5 bases). CDR3 length: 13 amino acids. The V and J ends lost 1 base and 3 bases respectively, with 7 bases between them. Germline loops: CDR1 SGHNT, CDR2 YENEEA. This CDR3 reads CASSLGTNYEQYF. DNA of the CDR3: TGTGCCAGCAGCTTAGGGACAAACTACGAGCAGTACTTC.

The chain employs TRBV6-1 and TRBJ2-3, with no clear D. The CDR3 length is 13 residues. Germline loops: CDR1 MNHNS, CDR2 SASEGT. V was cut by 3 bases and J by 2 bases, with 6 bases left in between. CDR3 in amino acids: CASSETPTDTQYF. The DNA for the CDR3 is TGTGCCAGCAGTGAGACACCCACAGATACGCAGTATTTT.

V and J are TRBV7-9 and TRBJ2-2; D gene uncertain. The V end was cut by 10 bases, the J end by 0 bases, with 21 bases between. CDR3 length equals 17 residues. Germline V CDR1 and CDR2: SEHNR, FQNEAQ (reference sequence). The CDR3 DNA reads TGTGCCAATGGATGGGTAGGCACTTTCACGAACACCGGGGAGCTGTTTTTT. Translation: CANGWVGTFTNTGELFF.

The rearrangement uses TRBV6-5 and TRBJ2-5; either TRBD1 or TRBD2 may fit D (5 bases each). Germline CDR1 and CDR2: MNHEY and SVGAGI. V was cut by 1 base and J by 2 bases, with 14 bases left in between. The CDR3 has 16 amino acids. In nucleotides, the CDR3 is TGTGCCAGCAGTTACTTAGAGGGGATGGGGCAAGAGACCCAGTACTTC. It translates to CASSYLEGMGQETQYF.

CDR3 in DNA: TGTGCCAGCAGCTTGAGGGGGCTAGCGGCCGAGCAGTACTTC. Amino acid sequence: CASSLRGLAAEQYF. J is TRBJ2-7 and V is TRBV5-6; either TRBD1 or TRBD2 may supply D (7 bases each). The CDR3 is made up of 14 amino acids. The V end was cut by 1 base, the J end by 6 bases, with 14 bases between. The germline V gene encodes CDR1 SGHDT and CDR2 YYEEEE.